The entry that follows covers one T cell receptor beta chain sequence. The antigen remains undetermined. This sample is part of a study of siplizumab effects on memory and regulatory T cells. V dropped 2 bases and J dropped 4; count of bases not matched to a gene: 7. Germline CDR1 reads GTSNPN; CDR2 reads SVGIG (reference sequence). The CDR3 has 15 amino acids. Approximately 100,000 TCR templates per sample were assayed. Some clones are missing from TCRdb's copy, which holds only in-frame ones; the method was immunoSEQ multiplex PCR. The sample carries fewer than 110,000 clones, around nine tenths recorded once. Study outcomes and limitations: Alloreactive sequences tracing back to unstimulated CD4+ memory cells fell significantly with siplizumab. Assignment to unstimulated subsets succeeded for only a minor fraction of the alloreactive clones. Naive T cells appeared more varied than memory cells and looked like key alloresponse contributors.

The receptor comes from a human donor in good health. The sequenced sample consisted of non-Treg CD4+ T cells sorted from blood. The chain is built from TRBV30 and TRBJ2-3; 9 positions agree with TRBD2. As DNA, the CDR3 is TGTGCCTGGAGTCTAGCGGGGATGGGGCCAGATACGCAGTATTTT. Translating it yields CAWSLAGMGPDTQYF.